A selection of T cell receptor beta chains follows, all from one sample in a study of T cells after yellow fever vaccination. TCRdb re-called the 5' RACE reads through MiXCR, storing one row per CDR3 protein. The data contain 450,000 to 550,000 distinct CDR3 sequences, about 19% of them singletons. Sequencing used PBMCs, obtained 15 days after the yellow fever booster vaccination. These receptors all stem from a man in his thirties or forties who received the YFV17D yellow fever vaccine. Both conserved end residues are part of each CDR3. The D gene is left open where the match is weak. Rows may omit the clone size; those that give it use once, few, many or a size class.

CDR3,DNA,D,size,V,J
CASSELPGPIETQYF,TGTGCCAGCAGTGAACTTCCGGGGCCTATAGAGACCCAGTACTTC,-,few,TRBV6-1,TRBJ2-5
CASSSGAGTGAGGYTF,TGTGCCAGCAGTAGTGGAGCCGGGACAGGGGCAGGTGGCTACACCTTC,TRBD1,-,TRBV11-2,TRBJ1-2
CASSLEGAQWTDTQYF,TGTGCCAGCAGCTTAGAGGGGGCGCAATGGACAGATACGCAGTATTTT,TRBD1,few,TRBV9,TRBJ2-3
CASTLLAGVGETQYF,TGTGCCAGCACCCTTCTAGCGGGAGTCGGAGAGACCCAGTACTTC,TRBD2,few,TRBV7-9,TRBJ2-5
CASSTGSGELFF,TGTGCCAGCAGCACGGGGTCCGGGGAGCTGTTTTTT,-,few,TRBV12-3/TRBV12-4,TRBJ2-2
CASSRTESGGYTF,TGTGCCAGCAGCCGGACGGAATCGGGTGGCTACACCTTC,-,-,TRBV16,TRBJ1-2
CASSFGLAGPYEQYF,TGTGCCAGCAGCTTCGGACTAGCGGGTCCCTACGAGCAGTACTTC,TRBD2,many,TRBV13,TRBJ2-7
CASSPQRDRGLETQYF,TGTGCCAGCAGCCCCCAGCGGGACAGGGGTTTAGAGACCCAGTACTTC,TRBD1,-,TRBV7-2,TRBJ2-5
CASSPSPGTLNTEAFF,TGCGCCAGCAGCCCGTCGCCAGGGACTTTGAACACTGAAGCTTTCTTT,-,few,TRBV5-1,TRBJ1-1
CASHSTSPETQYF,TGTGCCAGCCACTCGACGTCCCCAGAGACCCAGTACTTC,-,few,TRBV6-1,TRBJ2-5
CASISLGQVHPEQYF,TGCGCCAGCATCTCTTTGGGACAGGTCCATCCCGAGCAGTACTTC,TRBD1,-,TRBV10-2,TRBJ2-7
CSAILTGLAVYNEQFF,TGCAGTGCTATCTTAACGGGACTAGCGGTCTACAATGAGCAGTTCTTC,TRBD2,-,TRBV20-1,TRBJ2-1
CASSPLRGVSDTQYF,TGTGCCAGCAGCCCACTCAGGGGTGTTTCAGATACGCAGTATTTT,-,-,TRBV5-4,TRBJ2-3
CSARDHLRGYEQYF,TGCAGTGCTAGAGATCATCTACGGGGGTACGAGCAGTACTTC,-,-,TRBV20-1,TRBJ2-7
CASSSGSRGNEQFF,TGTGCCAGCAGTTCGGGGAGTCGGGGCAATGAGCAGTTCTTC,-,few,TRBV6-5,TRBJ2-1
CSARDQVSGELFF,TGCAGCGCGCGGGACCAAGTGTCCGGGGAGCTGTTTTTT,-,-,TRBV29-1,TRBJ2-2
CASSPNGPGNTIYF,TGTGCCAGCTCACCAAATGGGCCTGGAAACACCATATATTTT,-,-,TRBV18,TRBJ1-3
CASSLERDWTYEQYF,TGTGCCAGCAGCCTCGAGAGGGACTGGACCTACGAGCAGTACTTC,-,few,TRBV9,TRBJ2-7
CASSSGLAGESQFF,TGTGCCAGCAGCTCAGGACTAGCGGGAGAATCCCAGTTCTTC,TRBD2,-,TRBV7-2,TRBJ2-1
CASIPTGSMNTEAFF,TGTGCCAGCATCCCGACAGGGTCCATGAACACTGAAGCTTTCTTT,TRBD1,few,TRBV12-3/TRBV12-4,TRBJ1-1
CSVDHKVFTDTQYF,TGCAGCGTGGACCACAAGGTATTCACAGATACGCAGTATTTT,-,few,TRBV29-1,TRBJ2-3
CSARGSSGANVLTF,TGCAGTGCTAGAGGGTCCTCTGGGGCCAACGTCCTGACTTTC,-,few,TRBV20-1,TRBJ2-6
CASSPPGGYTGELFF,TGTGCCAGCAGCCCACCGGGTGGGTACACCGGGGAGCTGTTTTTT,-,few,TRBV6-2/TRBV6-3,TRBJ2-2
CASSSSGTGTTGELFF,TGCGCCAGCAGCTCCTCAGGGACGGGGACCACCGGGGAGCTGTTTTTT,-,few,TRBV5-1,TRBJ2-2
CASSLTSGHTGELFF,TGCGCCAGCAGCCTTACTAGCGGCCACACCGGGGAGCTGTTTTTT,TRBD2,many,TRBV4-3,TRBJ2-2
CASTEEGSSDTQYF,TGTGCCAGCACCGAGGAGGGGTCGTCAGATACGCAGTATTTT,-,few,TRBV6-2/TRBV6-3,TRBJ2-3
CASSPPSQSPSLFF,TGTGCCAGCAGCCCACCATCACAATCTCCATCGCTGTTTTTT,-,few,TRBV9,TRBJ2-2
CASRGTVLGYEQYF,TGTGCCAGCAGGGGAACAGTACTCGGTTACGAGCAGTACTTC,-,-,TRBV2,TRBJ2-7
CASSSLSGRNTGELFF,TGTGCCAGCAGCTCCCTTAGCGGGAGGAACACCGGGGAGCTGTTTTTT,TRBD2,few,TRBV7-8,TRBJ2-2
CASSPDWLKYEQYF,TGTGCCAGCAGCCCGGACTGGCTGAAGTACGAGCAGTACTTC,-,few,TRBV7-2,TRBJ2-7
CASSLNRGAYNEQFF,TGTGCCAGCAGCTTAAACAGGGGAGCCTACAATGAGCAGTTCTTC,TRBD1,few,TRBV7-2,TRBJ2-1
CASSLRPTTDTQYF,TGTGCCAGCAGCTTAAGGCCGACCACAGATACGCAGTATTTT,-,-,TRBV7-3,TRBJ2-3
CSATGGRDTGELFF,TGCAGCGCCACAGGGGGCAGAGACACCGGGGAGCTGTTTTTT,TRBD1,-,TRBV29-1,TRBJ2-2
CASSTILAGGRAEQYF,TGTGCCAGCAGTACAATACTAGCGGGCGGGAGGGCCGAGCAGTACTTC,TRBD2,few,TRBV12-3/TRBV12-4,TRBJ2-7
CSAPSSPRDTQYF,TGCAGCGCCCCAAGTTCTCCGCGGGATACGCAGTATTTT,-,few,TRBV29-1,TRBJ2-3
CASSDMDRGLYGYTF,TGTGCCAGCAGCGACATGGACAGGGGCCTTTATGGCTACACCTTC,TRBD1,few,TRBV7-9,TRBJ1-2
CASSLDVTDTQYF,TGCGCCAGCAGCTTGGATGTTACAGATACGCAGTATTTT,-,-,TRBV5-1,TRBJ2-3
CASSFSTGTSGRSYEQYF,TGTGCCAGCAGCTTCTCTACCGGGACTAGCGGGAGGAGCTACGAGCAGTACTTC,TRBD2,-,TRBV11-2,TRBJ2-7
CSADTGTDTQYF,TGCAGCGCGGACACCGGCACAGATACGCAGTATTTT,-,-,TRBV29-1,TRBJ2-3
CASSSGRGGETQYF,TGTGCCAGCAGTTCCGGAAGGGGAGGAGAGACCCAGTACTTC,-,-,TRBV6-2/TRBV6-3,TRBJ2-5
CASSPRTSGGEQFF,TGTGCCAGCAGCCCTAGGACTAGCGGAGGTGAGCAGTTCTTC,TRBD2,-,TRBV14,TRBJ2-1
CASSLHGRYSGELFF,TGTGCCAGCAGTTTACATGGCAGGTATTCCGGGGAGCTGTTTTTT,-,-,TRBV12-3/TRBV12-4,TRBJ2-2
CASKPQVSSYEQYF,TGCGCCAGCAAACCACAGGTGAGCTCCTACGAGCAGTACTTC,-,-,TRBV5-1,TRBJ2-7
CARSLGGRESQEQFF,TGTGCCAGAAGCTTGGGGGGACGGGAGAGCCAGGAGCAGTTCTTC,-,few,TRBV5-3,TRBJ2-1
CATERDTQYF,TGTGCCACTGAGCGGGATACGCAGTATTTT,-,few,TRBV15,TRBJ2-3
CASSLGGADEAFF,TGTGCCAGCAGCTTAGGAGGGGCCGATGAAGCTTTCTTT,-,-,TRBV7-9,TRBJ1-1
CRAGNQPDTQYF,TGCAGAGCGGGGAATCAGCCCGATACGCAGTATTTT,TRBD2,-,TRBV20-1,TRBJ2-3
CASSPGGFGETQYF,TGTGCCAGCAGTCCGGGGGGGTTCGGGGAGACCCAGTACTTC,TRBD2,few,TRBV28,TRBJ2-5
CATSTTSYQETQYF,TGTGCCACCAGCACCACATCTTACCAAGAGACCCAGTACTTC,-,-,TRBV15,TRBJ2-5
CASSYSINSGRAHNEQFF,TGTGCCAGCAGTTACTCGATAAACAGCGGGAGGGCCCACAATGAGCAGTTCTTC,TRBD2,-,TRBV6-2/TRBV6-3,TRBJ2-1
CASSLGQAVFYEQYF,TGCGCCAGCAGCTTGGGGCAGGCGGTATTCTACGAGCAGTACTTC,-,-,TRBV5-1,TRBJ2-7
CASSPSPTRTAEQYF,TGTGCCAGCAGCCCCAGCCCCACTAGGACGGCCGAGCAGTACTTC,-,-,TRBV9,TRBJ2-7
CASEGQGQTQYF,TGTGCCAGCGAGGGACAGGGGCAGACCCAGTACTTC,TRBD1,-,TRBV6-2/TRBV6-3,TRBJ2-5